These T cell receptor beta chains were read from a single sample in a study of a mutant IDH1 vaccine in newly diagnosed glioma. Libraries were prepared by immunoSEQ multiplex PCR; TCRdb keeps only in-frame clonotypes and omits some of them. The sample holds roughly 35,000 clones; about 85% are singletons and the top ten take around 4.9%. Sample: PBMCs, taken from a glioma patient treated with radiotherapy, temozolomide or both. The receptor set was obtained from a woman aged 40 to 50 with glioma. Both conserved end residues are part of each CDR3. Each record gives: clone size, V gene, J gene, CDR3 length, D gene, CDR3 protein, CDR3 DNA. The D gene is left open where the match is weak. Clone size is not always given. Where it is, it says once, few, many or a class for expanded clones.

>-|TRBV6-1|TRBJ1-2|15|-
CASSEAPDTIYGYTF
TGTGCCAGCAGTGAAGCTCCGGACACAATCTATGGCTACACCTTC
>-|TRBV6-1|TRBJ1-5|18|TRBD1
CASSGDRAKLDLHQPQHF
TGTGCCAGCAGTGGGGACAGGGCTAAACTCGATCTGCATCAGCCCCAGCATTTT
>-|TRBV6-5|TRBJ2-3|14|TRBD1
CASRGQGEADTQYF
TGTGCCAGCAGGGGACAGGGGGAGGCAGATACGCAGTATTTT
>-|TRBV7-2|TRBJ2-7|12|TRBD1
CASSVQGYEQYF
TGTGCCAGCAGCGTACAGGGGTACGAGCAGTACTTC
>-|TRBV6-5|TRBJ2-7|14|TRBD1
CASSYGQGAHEQYF
TGTGCCAGCAGTTACGGGCAGGGGGCGCACGAGCAGTACTTC
>-|TRBV9|TRBJ2-5|18|TRBD2
CASSPAGLAGGPGETQYF
TGTGCCAGCAGCCCCGCGGGACTAGCGGGAGGGCCGGGCGAGACCCAGTACTTC
>-|TRBV5-1|TRBJ1-1|16|TRBD1
CASSNRDRDMNTEAFF
TGCGCCAGCAGCAACCGGGACAGGGACATGAACACTGAAGCTTTCTTT
>-|TRBV29-1|TRBJ2-3|11|-
CSVEGGDTQYF
TGCAGCGTCGAGGGGGGAGATACGCAGTATTTT
>once|TRBV4-2|TRBJ2-3|14|-
CASSQDMVPDTQYF
TGTGCCAGCAGCCAAGATATGGTTCCAGATACGCAGTATTTT
>-|TRBV6-5|TRBJ1-2|14|-
CASSYPQVNYGYTF
TGTGCCAGCAGTTACCCACAGGTTAACTATGGCTACACCTTC
>few|TRBV5-4|TRBJ1-1|15|TRBD1
CASSSRQGMGTEAFF
TGTGCCAGCAGCTCCCGACAGGGTATGGGGACTGAAGCTTTCTTT
>-|TRBV30|TRBJ1-1|13|-
CAWDRFLNTEAFF
TGTGCCTGGGACAGATTCTTGAACACTGAAGCTTTCTTT
>once|TRBV6-1|TRBJ1-2|14|-
CASSERWQGGGYTF
TGTGCCAGCAGTGAAAGGTGGCAGGGTGGTGGCTACACCTTC
>few|TRBV27|TRBJ1-5|15|TRBD1
CASSTNRGLNQPQHF
TGTGCCAGCAGTACAAACAGGGGGCTGAATCAGCCCCAGCATTTT
>-|TRBV5-4|TRBJ2-7|15|TRBD2
CASSLVAGGSYEQYF
TGTGCCAGCAGCTTGGTAGCGGGAGGCTCCTACGAGCAGTACTTC
>-|TRBV15|TRBJ1-2|13|-
CATSRDSFEGYTF
TGTGCCACCAGCAGAGACAGTTTCGAGGGCTACACCTTC
>-|TRBV6-5|TRBJ1-1|15|-
CASSYSVGGDTEAFF
TGTGCCAGCAGTTACTCGGTCGGAGGGGACACTGAAGCTTTCTTT
>-|TRBV30|TRBJ2-2|15|-
CAWRLRKANTGELFF
TGTGCCTGGAGATTAAGGAAGGCGAACACCGGGGAGCTGTTTTTT
>-|TRBV7-9|TRBJ1-1|13|-
CASGRQENTEAFF
TGTGCCAGCGGCAGACAGGAGAACACTGAAGCTTTCTTT
>-|TRBV6-6|TRBJ1-1|14|-
CASSYVGQVTEAFF
TGTGCCAGCAGTTACGTGGGACAAGTAACTGAAGCTTTCTTT
>-|TRBV5-4|TRBJ2-7|13|TRBD1
CATTGQGIYEQYF
TGTGCCACGACGGGACAGGGGATATACGAGCAGTACTTC
>-|TRBV29-1|TRBJ2-7|11|-
CSVADVHEQYF
TGCAGCGTGGCAGATGTCCACGAGCAGTACTTC
>-|TRBV9|TRBJ1-1|15|-
CASSVGLAWGTEAFF
TGTGCCAGCAGCGTAGGACTCGCCTGGGGCACTGAAGCTTTCTTT
>-|TRBV19|TRBJ1-2|15|-
CASSRLRAANYGYTF
TGTGCCAGTAGTCGACTTCGGGCCGCGAACTATGGCTACACCTTC
>-|TRBV5-1|TRBJ2-5|14|-
CASSLVSGEETQYF
TGCGCCAGCAGCTTGGTCTCAGGAGAAGAGACCCAGTACTTC
>-|TRBV5-1|TRBJ2-7|15|TRBD1
CASSASTGNVYEQYF
TGCGCCAGCAGCGCCTCGACAGGGAATGTCTACGAGCAGTACTTC
>-|TRBV5-5|TRBJ1-2|17|TRBD1
CASSLEGTAPGPGGYTF
TGTGCCAGCAGCTTGGAAGGGACAGCACCCGGGCCGGGTGGCTACACCTTC
>-|TRBV4-1|TRBJ1-2|15|-
CASSQDSRVPYGYTF
TGCGCCAGCAGCCAAGATAGCAGGGTCCCCTATGGCTACACCTTC
>-|TRBV5-1|TRBJ2-3|14|-
CASSSGANTDTQYF
TGCGCCAGCAGCTCTGGGGCAAACACAGATACGCAGTATTTT
>-|TRBV5-8|TRBJ1-2|14|TRBD1
CASSHSGTGVGYTF
TGTGCCAGCAGCCACTCCGGGACAGGGGTAGGCTACACCTTC
>once|TRBV6-5|TRBJ2-6|14|-
CASRELSGANVLTF
TGTGCCAGCAGGGAGTTATCTGGGGCCAACGTCCTGACTTTC
>-|TRBV6-1|TRBJ2-7|14|TRBD1
CASRTRDSHYEQYF
TGTGCCAGCAGAACCCGGGACAGCCACTACGAGCAGTACTTC
>-|TRBV6-6|TRBJ2-7|14|-
CASTPQGIDYEQYF
TGTGCCAGCACCCCCCAGGGGATCGACTACGAGCAGTACTTC
>-|TRBV6-1|TRBJ2-7|13|-
CATQVAVAYEQYF
TGTGCCACCCAGGTGGCGGTAGCCTACGAGCAGTACTTC
>few|TRBV4-1|TRBJ1-1|15|TRBD1
CASSLTGSWNTEAFF
TGCGCCAGCAGCCTGACAGGGTCTTGGAACACTGAAGCTTTCTTT
>-|TRBV9|TRBJ2-4|13|-
CASSLGPKNIQYF
TGTGCCAGCAGCCTCGGACCGAAAAACATTCAGTACTTC
>-|TRBV19|TRBJ1-6|14|-
CASSLQGINSPLHF
TGTGCCAGTAGTCTACAGGGTATCAATTCACCCCTCCACTTT
>-|TRBV2|TRBJ1-2|13|TRBD1
CASSLRGGYGYTF
TGTGCCAGCTCCCTCAGGGGGGGTTATGGCTACACCTTC
>-|TRBV7-2|TRBJ1-2|13|-
CASSPEISNGYTF
TGTGCCAGCAGCCCAGAGATCAGCAATGGCTACACCTTC
>-|TRBV6-1|TRBJ1-1|14|-
CASRREGQPLEAFF
TGTGCCAGCAGACGAGAAGGACAGCCCCTCGAAGCTTTCTTT
>-|TRBV7-2|TRBJ2-7|14|TRBD1
CASSRRQGTHEQYF
TGTGCCAGCAGCCGAAGACAGGGTACCCACGAGCAGTACTTC